The T cell receptor beta chain described here comes from a study of OX40 agonist ivuxolimab in advanced cancers. The CDR3 consists of 12 residues. V gave up 6 bases and J gave up 5 bases, with 10 bases separating them. Germline V gene sequence: CDR1 SNHLY, CDR2 FYNNEI. Clones were sequenced by immunoSEQ multiplex PCR, and TCRdb holds only the in-frame ones, with some missing. The data hold roughly 40,000 clones, with approximately 83% observed a single time. This clonotype was obtained from an adult with an advanced solid tumor such as melanoma, head and neck, liver or kidney cancer. The rearrangement links TRBV2 to TRBJ1-2; no clear D. The material was CD4+ or CD8+ T cells sorted from blood, obtained in a trial of the OX40 agonist ivuxolimab. In DNA, the CDR3 is TGTGCCAGCAGACTGGGAGGTTATGGCTACACCTTC. It codes for CASRLGGYGYTF.